The rows below give T cell receptor beta chains drawn from one sample of a study of beta chain features in type 1 diabetes. The table came from immunoSEQ multiplex PCR; TCRdb's copy has only in-frame clones and leaves some out. The sample records fewer than 500,000 clones, about 15% being singletons. Sequencing used naive CD4+ T cells from blood. Every receptor here comes from a man under 40 in good health. Both conserved end residues are part of each CDR3. The order of the fields is V gene, clone size, D gene, J gene, CDR3 DNA, CDR3 protein. A D gene is named only where the DNA matches it firmly. The size field is filled for only some rows; it gives once, few, many or a size class.

>TRBV11-2|once|-|TRBJ1-6
TGTGCCAGCAGCTTAGAAGGGAGATCACCCCTCCACTTT
CASSLEGRSPLHF
>TRBV29-1|-|TRBD2|TRBJ2-3
TGCAGCGTTGAATCTTGGACTAGCGGTAGCACAGATACGCAGTATTTT
CSVESWTSGSTDTQYF
>TRBV29-1|few|-|TRBJ1-2
TGCAGCGTTGCGAATGGTTACTATGGCTACACCTTC
CSVANGYYGYTF
>TRBV9|-|TRBD2|TRBJ2-1
TGTGCCAGCAGCGTATACGTCGGGGGGATTAACAATGAGCAGTTCTTC
CASSVYVGGINNEQFF
>TRBV2|-|TRBD1|TRBJ1-2
TGTGCCAGCAGTGAAAACCAGGGGGTCGGTGGCTACACCTTC
CASSENQGVGGYTF
>TRBV5-1|-|TRBD2|TRBJ2-5
TGCGCCAGCAGCTTGGCCAGGCTAGCGGAAGAGACCCAGTACTTC
CASSLARLAEETQYF
>TRBV5-1|few|-|TRBJ2-3
TGCGCCAGCAGAGGGGGAACAGATACGCAGTATTTT
CASRGGTDTQYF
>TRBV6-5|-|TRBD1|TRBJ1-5
TGTGCCAGCAGCCGGACAGGGGGTCAGCCCCAGCATTTT
CASSRTGGQPQHF
>TRBV5-4|-|-|TRBJ1-2
TGTGCCAGCAGCTTGGAAGCGGGATTAGGGAATGGCTACACCTTC
CASSLEAGLGNGYTF
>TRBV4-2|-|-|TRBJ2-1
TGTGCCAGCAGCCTCGCGGGATTGAACAATGAGCAGTTCTTC
CASSLAGLNNEQFF
>TRBV29-1|few|-|TRBJ2-3
TGCAGCGTTGGCACCCTCAGCACAGATACGCAGTATTTT
CSVGTLSTDTQYF
>TRBV29-1|-|-|TRBJ2-7
TGCAGCGTTGTCCTAGCCGCTACCTACGAGCAGTACTTC
CSVVLAATYEQYF
>TRBV11-3|few|-|TRBJ2-5
TGTGCCAGCAGCTTATACCCAGGGGAGGAAGAGACCCAGTACTTC
CASSLYPGEEETQYF
>TRBV5-1|-|-|TRBJ2-7
TGCGCCCCGCGGCCGTCGGACTACGAGCAGTACTTC
CAPRPSDYEQYF
>TRBV7-9|-|-|TRBJ1-6
TGTGCCAGCAGCTTTCCGGGACTCATTAATTCACCCCTCCACTTT
CASSFPGLINSPLHF
>TRBV30|-|-|TRBJ2-1
TGTGCCTGGAGTGTACTGAGGGATGAGCAGTTCTTC
CAWSVLRDEQFF
>TRBV14|-|-|TRBJ2-4
TGTGCCAGCAGCCAAGAAAGGACTGGCATTCAGTACTTC
CASSQERTGIQYF
>TRBV7-6|few|TRBD1|TRBJ1-1
TGTGCCAGCAGCTCTAAGGACAGGGGAACTGAAGCTTTCTTT
CASSSKDRGTEAFF
>TRBV2|few|-|TRBJ1-6
TGTGCCAGCAGTGAAGCGCCAGGGTCGGCACCCCTCCACTTT
CASSEAPGSAPLHF
>TRBV27|few|TRBD1|TRBJ1-1
TGTGCCAGCAGTTGGGACAGATCGAACACTGAAGCTTTCTTT
CASSWDRSNTEAFF
>TRBV7-2|few|-|TRBJ2-3
TGTGCCAGCAGCTTTATGCGCACAGATACGCAGTATTTT
CASSFMRTDTQYF
>TRBV7-8|-|-|TRBJ2-1
TGTGCCAGCAGCTTGAATAACGTAGCCCCCTCCAATGAGCAGTTCTTC
CASSLNNVAPSNEQFF
>TRBV6-5|-|-|TRBJ2-1
TGTGCCAGCACGCGCATCGAGGGCAATGAGCAGTTCTTC
CASTRIEGNEQFF
>TRBV4-2|-|-|TRBJ2-1
TGTGCCAGCAGCCCTCGATCCGGGGTTGAGCAGTTCTTC
CASSPRSGVEQFF
>TRBV29-1|-|-|TRBJ1-4
TGCAGCGTTAGGACGTCGGGTGAAAAACTGTTTTTT
CSVRTSGEKLFF
>TRBV27|few|-|TRBJ2-7
TGTGCCAGCAGTTTAAGCATGAAATACGAGCAGTACTTC
CASSLSMKYEQYF
>TRBV7-2|few|-|TRBJ1-1
TGTGCCAGCAGCTTAGCAGTGGTCACTGAAGCTTTCTTT
CASSLAVVTEAFF
>TRBV14|few|TRBD1|TRBJ2-3
TGTGCCAGCAGCCTCGGACAGGGGTGGACAGATACGCAGTATTTT
CASSLGQGWTDTQYF
>TRBV9|-|-|TRBJ2-2
TGTGCCAGCAGCGTAGCGGGGGTGAACACCGGGGAGCTGTTTTTT
CASSVAGVNTGELFF
>TRBV25-1|-|-|TRBJ2-2
TGTGCCAGTAAGAACACCCGTCGGGACACCGGGGAGCTGTTTTTT
CASKNTRRDTGELFF
>TRBV7-2|few|-|TRBJ1-2
TGTGCCAGCAGCCACAGTCGAGCGGGTGTCAACTATGGCTACACCTTC
CASSHSRAGVNYGYTF
>TRBV25-1|few|-|TRBJ1-2
TGTGCCAGCAGTCACAGGGCAAAGACCTTTTATGGCTACACCTTC
CASSHRAKTFYGYTF
>TRBV7-2|few|-|TRBJ2-3
TGTGCCAGCAGCCCCACAGGGTCTGGCACAGATACGCAGTATTTT
CASSPTGSGTDTQYF
>TRBV10-3|few|TRBD1|TRBJ2-7
TGTGCCATCAGTCCCGGGACAGGTGGCGAGCAGTACTTC
CAISPGTGGEQYF
>TRBV29-1|-|-|TRBJ2-7
TGCAGCGTCGCCGGGGACCTCTTCGGGGGTGGGAAGGACGAGCAGTACTTC
CSVAGDLFGGGKDEQYF
>TRBV7-3|-|-|TRBJ2-1
TGTGCCAGCAGCTCTAACCCGGCCGACTCCTACAATGAGCAGTTCTTC
CASSSNPADSYNEQFF
>TRBV6-6|few|-|TRBJ2-3
TGTGCCAGCAGTTACTCCGGGGATACGCAGTATTTT
CASSYSGDTQYF
>TRBV19|-|TRBD1|TRBJ2-7
TGTGCCATTACCCCCCGGACAGGGGCCTACGAGCAGTACTTC
CAITPRTGAYEQYF
>TRBV7-2|-|-|TRBJ1-5
TGTGCCAGCAGCTTAGGTCCGGATCAGCCCCAGCATTTT
CASSLGPDQPQHF
>TRBV7-9|few|TRBD2|TRBJ2-1
TGTGCCAGCAGCTACCTAGCGGGAAAAGTCAATGAGCAGTTCTTC
CASSYLAGKVNEQFF
>TRBV30|few|-|TRBJ2-3
TGTGCCTCCTCCTCTCCAGATACGCAGTATTTT
CASSSPDTQYF
>TRBV10-1|-|-|TRBJ2-7
TGCGCCAGCAGTGATAACAGGGTTACCTACGAGCAGTACTTC
CASSDNRVTYEQYF
>TRBV9|few|-|TRBJ2-6
TGTGCCAGCAGCGTAGGAAGCTCTGGGGCCAACGTCCTGACTTTC
CASSVGSSGANVLTF
>TRBV9|few|-|TRBJ2-3
TGTGCCAGCAGCTCTCGACTAGAGCCCACAGATACGCAGTATTTT
CASSSRLEPTDTQYF
>TRBV4-3|-|-|TRBJ2-3
TGCGCCAGCAGCCAAGGGGATACGCAGTATTTT
CASSQGDTQYF